Detailed here is one TCR beta chain. Assay used: immunoSEQ multiplex PCR; TCRdb lists only in-frame clones, some missing. The sample has 120,000 to 150,000 clones; more than 75% are singletons. CDR3 length: 14 residues. The germline V gene encodes CDR1 MDHEN and CDR2 SYDVKM. Trimming removed 4 bases from V and 1 base from J, with 11 bases in between. This sample is part of a study of blood T cell repertoires in COVID-19. J is TRBJ2-7 and V is TRBV28; tentative D call: TRBD1 (5 bases). The sequenced sample consisted of peripheral blood. This receptor was obtained from a man in his 60s with acute or convalescent COVID-19. CDR3: CASSSSDSSYEQYF. The DNA for the CDR3 is TGTGCCAGCAGTTCCTCCGACAGTTCCTACGAGCAGTACTTC. Full variable domain (remainder filled in from reference TRBV28 and TRBJ2-7): DVKVTQSSRYLVKRTGEKVFLECVQDMDHENMFWYRQDPGLGLRLIYFSYDVKMKEKGDIPEGYSVSREKKERFSLILESASTNQTSMYLCASSSSDSSYEQYFGPGTRLTVT.